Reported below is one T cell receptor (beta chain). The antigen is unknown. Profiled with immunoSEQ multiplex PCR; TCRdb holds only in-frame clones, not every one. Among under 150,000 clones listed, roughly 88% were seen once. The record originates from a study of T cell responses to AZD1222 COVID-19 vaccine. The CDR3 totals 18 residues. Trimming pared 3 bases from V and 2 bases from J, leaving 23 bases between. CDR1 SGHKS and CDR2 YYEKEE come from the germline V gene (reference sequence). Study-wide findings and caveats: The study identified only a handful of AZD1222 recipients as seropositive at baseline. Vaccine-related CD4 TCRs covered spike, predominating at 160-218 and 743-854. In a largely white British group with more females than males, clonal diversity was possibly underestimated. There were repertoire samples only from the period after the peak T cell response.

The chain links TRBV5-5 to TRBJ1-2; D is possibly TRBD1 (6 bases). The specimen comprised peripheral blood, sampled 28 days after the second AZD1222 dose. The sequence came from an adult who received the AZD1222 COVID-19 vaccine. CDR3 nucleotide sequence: TGTGCCAGCAGCTCCCGAGGGGGGGTACCCAATATCAACTATGGCTACACCTTC. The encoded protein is CASSSRGGVPNINYGYTF.